The 20 T cell receptor beta chains below all came from one sample that was sequenced in a study of technical replicates of blood from a handful of donors. Measured with immunoSEQ multiplex PCR; TCRdb has only the in-frame clones, and not every one. The sample contains about 73,000 clones, roughly 93% of which appear only once. Sequenced: T cells isolated from PBMCs. The receptors were sampled from a human donor in good health.

In this sample, this clone turned up a few times. The chain links TRBV6-5 to TRBJ1-3; D is uncertain. Germline V gene lookup returns CDR1 MNHEY and CDR2 SVGAGI. The V gene lost 8 bases and the J gene lost 0 bases, with 11 bases spanning the gap. The CDR3 runs 14 residues. CDR3 residues: CASGEVISGNTIYF. For the CDR3, the DNA is TGTGCCAGCGGTGAGGTAATCTCTGGAAACACCATATATTTT.

This CDR3 reads CASSSRGSGWSAMNTEAFF. As DNA, the CDR3 is TGTGCCAGCAGCTCCAGGGGTAGTGGGTGGTCCGCAATGAACACTGAAGCTTTCTTT. The chain recombines TRBV7-9 with TRBJ1-1; perhaps TRBD1 as D (6 bases). CDR1 SEHNR and CDR2 FQNEAQ come from the germline V gene (reference sequence). This CDR3 is built from 19 residues. Trimming took 4 bases from V and 0 from J, leaving 24 bases between them.

V and J are TRBV7-9 and TRBJ1-4; D possibly corresponds to TRBD1 (5 bases). The CDR3 runs 18 residues. Germline CDR1 and CDR2: SEHNR and FQNEAQ (reference sequence). V dropped 0 bases and J dropped 4 bases, with 18 bases sitting between them. This CDR3 is CASSLASSDWGLNEKLFF. The CDR3 DNA reads TGTGCCAGCAGCTTAGCCTCTAGCGACTGGGGACTTAATGAAAAACTGTTTTTT.

Comment on this clone: Additional DNA sequences in this sample encode the identical CDR3. The genes are TRBV20-1 and TRBJ2-7; D call uncertain. The CDR3 length is 11 residues. Trimming removed 5 bases at V and 0 bases at J, with 5 bases between. Germline lookup yields CDR1 DFQATT and CDR2 SNEGSKA (reference sequence). The CDR3 coding sequence is TGCAGTGCTTCTAGCTCCTACGAGCAGTACTTC. Translation gives CSASSSYEQYF.

The chain combines TRBV28 with TRBJ2-7; TRBD1 matches 9 bases. Trimming cost V 8 bases and J 5 bases; bases outside gene matches: 10. Germline V gives CDR1 MDHEN, CDR2 SYDVKM. The CDR3 is made up of 14 amino acids. The CDR3 protein is CASFAPGQGNEQYF. In nucleotides, the CDR3 is TGTGCCAGCTTCGCCCCGGGACAGGGAAACGAGCAGTACTTC.

The chain couples TRBV7-9 to TRBJ2-7, with D perhaps TRBD2 (6 bases). The CDR3 is 15 amino acids. V was cut by 5 bases and J by 1 base, with 15 bases left in between. The germline V gene encodes CDR1 SEHNR and CDR2 FQNEAQ (reference sequence). Here the CDR3 DNA reads TGTGCCAGCAGCACCGCCGGGACTCGATCCTACGAGCAGTACTTC. Translation gives CASSTAGTRSYEQYF.

This chain connects TRBV4-1 to TRBJ2-5; 7 bases line up with TRBD2. V shed 6 bases and J 2 bases; nucleotides not matched to a gene: 9. The germline V gene has CDR1 MGHRA and CDR2 YSYEKL. The CDR3 has 15 amino acids. The CDR3 region is CASRPEPGGQETQYF. The CDR3 bases are TGCGCCAGCAGGCCCGAGCCGGGAGGACAAGAGACCCAGTACTTC.

This rearrangement joins TRBV2 to TRBJ2-7; a possible D gene is TRBD2 (6 bases). This CDR3 spans 14 amino acids. The V gene's germline CDR1 is SNHLY and CDR2 FYNNEI. Trimming took 7 bases from V and 0 from J, leaving 13 bases between them. The DNA for the CDR3 is TGTGCCAGCAAGGCGGCGGGGATCTCCTACGAGCAGTACTTC. Protein: CASKAAGISYEQYF.

The chain uses TRBV5-4 and TRBJ2-6, with 14 positions matching TRBD2. The CDR3 is 18 residues long. Germline CDR1 and CDR2: SGHNT and YYREEE (reference sequence). V lost 3 bases, J lost 0 bases, and 2 bases stayed unmatched. CDR3 sequence (DNA): TGTGCCAGCAGCTCTGGGACTAGCGGGAGCTCTGGGGCCAACGTCCTGACTTTC. Translated, it gives CASSSGTSGSSGANVLTF.

This chain uses TRBV29-1 with TRBJ2-1; 7 nucleotides match TRBD1. Germline assignment: CDR1 SQVTM and CDR2 ANQGSEA. Unmatched junction bases numbered 12, after V lost 1 base and J lost 15 bases. CDR3 length: 13 residues. The CDR3, as DNA: TGCAGCGTTGAAGGCACTCGACAGGGAAGGGGGTTCTTC. Amino acid sequence: CSVEGTRQGRGFF.

For the CDR3, the DNA is TGTGCCAGCAGCTTAGCGCGGGGGAACACTGAAGCTTTCTTT. Encoded protein: CASSLARGNTEAFF. The chain is built from TRBV7-9 and TRBJ1-1; D is unclear. Between the trimmed V and J ends, which lost 0 bases and 1 base, there was a span of 6 bases. Germline lookup yields CDR1 SEHNR and CDR2 FQNEAQ (reference sequence). The CDR3 has 14 amino acids.

The chain carries TRBV11-2 and TRBJ2-7, with no clear D. The CDR3 spans 15 residues. V lost 2 bases and J 0 bases, leaving 11 bases between the germline ends. CDR1 is SGHAT and CDR2 is FQNNGV in the germline V gene. The CDR3 DNA reads as TGTGCCAGCAGCTTATCCTACCCAAGCTCCTACGAGCAGTACTTC. This encodes CASSLSYPSSYEQYF.

The count of this clone is one. The chain couples TRBV9 to TRBJ2-1; possibly TRBD1 for D (6 bases). CDR1 and CDR2 from the germline V gene are SGDLS and YYNGEE. The CDR3 extends over 17 amino acids. V shed 3 bases and J shed 0 bases, with 16 bases lying between them. The CDR3 DNA follows: TGTGCCAGCAGCGCGCACGGACAGTCAGGCTCCTACAATGAGCAGTTCTTC. Translating it yields CASSAHGQSGSYNEQFF.

The V and J genes are TRBV7-8 and TRBJ2-7; 7 nucleotides agree with TRBD1. Per germline, CDR1 SGHVS and CDR2 FQNEAQ. V lost 3 bases, J lost 4 bases, and 6 bases stayed unmatched. The CDR3 consists of 14 residues. The chain's CDR3 is CASSFPGQQYEQYF. The CDR3, as DNA: TGTGCCAGCAGCTTCCCGGGACAGCAATACGAGCAGTACTTC.

The chain couples TRBV5-1 to TRBJ2-1; D is uncertain. This CDR3 has 11 amino acids. Trimming took 0 bases from V and 15 from J, leaving 10 bases between them. CDR1 is SGHRS and CDR2 is YFSETQ in the germline V gene. CDR3 residues: CASSLETQRFF. CDR3 nucleotides: TGCGCCAGCAGCTTGGAGACACAACGGTTCTTC.

V is TRBV21-1 and J is TRBJ2-1; no check of the table's D call, TRBD1, against the DNA was made. TRBV21-1 is a listed pseudogene. This CDR3 is 17 amino acids long. CDR3: CASSNPSGKGNYNEQFF. CDR3 bases: TGTGCCAGCAGCAATCCTTCAGGGAAGGGAAACTACAATGAGCAGTTCTTC.

The rearrangement uses TRBV30 and TRBJ1-2, with 7 positions matching TRBD1. This CDR3 is built from 15 residues. Germline CDR1 and CDR2: GTSNPN and SVGIG (reference sequence). J was trimmed by 1 base and V by 4 bases; bases with no gene match: 9. The CDR3 DNA sequence: TGTGCCTGGAATGAAAAGGACAGGATTAACTATGGCTACACCTTC. Protein: CAWNEKDRINYGYTF.

The rearrangement links TRBV7-6 to TRBJ2-7; 14 bases map to TRBD2. Germline trimming cut 1 base from V and 3 bases from J; bases unmatched to any gene: 2. The CDR3 spans 16 residues. Per the germline V gene, CDR1 is SGHVS and CDR2 is FNYEAQ. In DNA form, the CDR3 reads TGTGCCAGCAGCTTAGGAGGGACTAGCGGGAGCTACGAGCAGTACTTC. Amino acids: CASSLGGTSGSYEQYF. Variable domain in full (rest from reference TRBV7-6 and TRBJ2-7): GAGVSQSPRYKVTKRGQDVALRCDPISGHVSLYWYRQALGQGPEFLTYFNYEAQQDKSGLPNDRFSAERPEGSISTLTIQRTEQRDSAMYRCASSLGGTSGSYEQYFGPGTRLTVT.

This chain joins TRBV11-3 and TRBJ2-1; maybe TRBD1 (6 bases). Trimming removed 0 bases from V and 4 bases from J, with 10 bases in between. Per the germline V gene, CDR1 is SGHNT and CDR2 is YENEEA. This CDR3 is 15 amino acids long. CDR3 sequence reads: CASSLESRGYNEQFF. The CDR3 DNA sequence: TGTGCCAGCAGCTTAGAAAGCAGGGGATACAATGAGCAGTTCTTC.

The gene calls are TRBV10-3 and TRBJ2-7, with a tentative D call TRBD1 (6 bases). The germline V gene encodes CDR1 ENHRY and CDR2 SYGVKD. This CDR3 comprises 17 residues. V was trimmed by 7 bases and J by 6 bases, leaving 28 bases between them. In nucleotides, the CDR3 is TGTGCCATCAAAGCAGTCAACCACGGGACATCCCTCTCCGAGCAGTACTTC. This translates into CAIKAVNHGTSLSEQYF.